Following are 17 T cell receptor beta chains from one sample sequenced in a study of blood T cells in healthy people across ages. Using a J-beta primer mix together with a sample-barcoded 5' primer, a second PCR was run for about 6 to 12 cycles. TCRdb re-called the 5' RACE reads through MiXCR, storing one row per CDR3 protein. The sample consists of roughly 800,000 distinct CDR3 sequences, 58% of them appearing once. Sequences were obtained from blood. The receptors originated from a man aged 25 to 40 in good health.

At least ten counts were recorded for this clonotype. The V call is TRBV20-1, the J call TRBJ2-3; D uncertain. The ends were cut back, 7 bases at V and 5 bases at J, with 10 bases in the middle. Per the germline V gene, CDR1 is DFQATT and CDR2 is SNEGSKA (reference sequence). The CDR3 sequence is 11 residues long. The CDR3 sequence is CSGTWGDTQYF. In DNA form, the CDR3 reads TGCAGTGGGACCTGGGGAGATACGCAGTATTTT.

For the CDR3, the DNA is TGTGCCAGCAGCACCTCAATAAGTCCGGATACGCAGTATTTT. It codes for CASSTSISPDTQYF. V usage is TRBV7-2 and J usage is TRBJ2-3; no clear D. In germline, CDR1 is SGHTA, CDR2 FQGNSA. The V end lost 5 bases, the J end lost 6 bases, and 15 bases lay between the germline ends. CDR3 length: 14 amino acids.

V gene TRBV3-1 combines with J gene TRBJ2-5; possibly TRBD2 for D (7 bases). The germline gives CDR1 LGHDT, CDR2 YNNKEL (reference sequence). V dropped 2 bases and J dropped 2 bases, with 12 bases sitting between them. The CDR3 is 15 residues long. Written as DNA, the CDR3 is TGTGCCAGCAGCCAAAGGGGGGGGGTACAAGAGACCCAGTACTTC. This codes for CASSQRGGVQETQYF.

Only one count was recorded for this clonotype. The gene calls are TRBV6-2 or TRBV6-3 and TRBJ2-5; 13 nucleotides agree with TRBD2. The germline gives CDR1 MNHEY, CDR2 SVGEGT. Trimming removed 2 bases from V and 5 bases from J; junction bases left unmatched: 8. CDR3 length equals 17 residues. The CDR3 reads CASSYTSGRAHSETQYF. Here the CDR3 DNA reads TGTGCCAGCAGTTACACTAGCGGGAGGGCCCATTCGGAGACCCAGTACTTC.

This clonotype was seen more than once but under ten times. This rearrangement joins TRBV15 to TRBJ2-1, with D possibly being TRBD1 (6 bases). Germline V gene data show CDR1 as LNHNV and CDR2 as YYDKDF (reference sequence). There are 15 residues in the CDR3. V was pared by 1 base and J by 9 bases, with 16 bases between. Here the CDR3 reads CATSRVVNRVGEQFF. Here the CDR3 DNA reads TGTGCCACCAGCAGAGTAGTAAACAGGGTTGGTGAGCAGTTCTTC.

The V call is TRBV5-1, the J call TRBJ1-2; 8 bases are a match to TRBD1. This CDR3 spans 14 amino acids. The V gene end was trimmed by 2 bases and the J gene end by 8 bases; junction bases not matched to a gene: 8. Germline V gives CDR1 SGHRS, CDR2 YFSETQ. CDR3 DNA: TGCGCCAGCAGCTTTGCAGGGGGCGCGAGAGGCTACACCTTC. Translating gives CASSFAGGARGYTF.

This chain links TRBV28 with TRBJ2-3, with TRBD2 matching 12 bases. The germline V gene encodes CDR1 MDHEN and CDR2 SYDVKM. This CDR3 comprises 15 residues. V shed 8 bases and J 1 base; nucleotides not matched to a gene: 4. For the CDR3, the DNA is TGTGCCAGCGAACTAGCGGGGGGCCGCACAGATACGCAGTATTTT. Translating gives CASELAGGRTDTQYF.

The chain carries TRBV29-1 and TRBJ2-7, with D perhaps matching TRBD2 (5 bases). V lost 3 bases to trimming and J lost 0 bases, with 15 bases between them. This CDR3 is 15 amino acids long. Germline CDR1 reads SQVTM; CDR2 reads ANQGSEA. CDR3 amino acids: CSVEGLDSRSYEQYF. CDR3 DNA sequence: TGCAGCGTTGAGGGTCTGGACTCCCGCTCCTACGAGCAGTACTTC.

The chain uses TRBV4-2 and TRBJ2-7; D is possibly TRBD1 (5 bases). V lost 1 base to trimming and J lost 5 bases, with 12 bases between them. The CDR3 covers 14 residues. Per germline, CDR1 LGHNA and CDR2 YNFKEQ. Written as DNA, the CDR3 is TGTGCCAGCAGCCAAGGGATCAGGGTCCACGAGCAGTACTTC. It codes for CASSQGIRVHEQYF.

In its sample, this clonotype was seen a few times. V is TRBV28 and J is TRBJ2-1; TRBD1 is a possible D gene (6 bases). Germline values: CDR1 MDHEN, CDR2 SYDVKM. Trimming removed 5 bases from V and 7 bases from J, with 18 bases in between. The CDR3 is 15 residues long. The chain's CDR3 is CASSKDDTGLNEQFF. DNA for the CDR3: TGTGCCAGCAGTAAAGACGATACAGGGCTTAATGAGCAGTTCTTC.

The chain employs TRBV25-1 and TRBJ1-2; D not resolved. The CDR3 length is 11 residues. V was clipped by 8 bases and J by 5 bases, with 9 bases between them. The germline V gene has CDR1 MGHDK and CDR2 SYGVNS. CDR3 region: CASGAVYGYTF. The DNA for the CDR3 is TGTGCCAGCGGAGCCGTATATGGCTACACCTTC.

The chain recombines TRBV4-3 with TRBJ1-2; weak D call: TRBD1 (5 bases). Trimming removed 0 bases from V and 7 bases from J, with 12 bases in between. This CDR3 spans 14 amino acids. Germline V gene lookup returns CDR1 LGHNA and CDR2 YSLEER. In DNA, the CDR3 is TGCGCCAGCAGCCAAGATCCCATTAGGGGTGGCTACACCTTC. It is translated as CASSQDPIRGGYTF.

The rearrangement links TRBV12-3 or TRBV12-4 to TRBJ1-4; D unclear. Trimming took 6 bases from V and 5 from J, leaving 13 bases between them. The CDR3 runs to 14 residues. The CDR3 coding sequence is TGTGCCAGCAGCCCCTCCGAGGGCAATGAAAAACTGTTTTTT. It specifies CASSPSEGNEKLFF.

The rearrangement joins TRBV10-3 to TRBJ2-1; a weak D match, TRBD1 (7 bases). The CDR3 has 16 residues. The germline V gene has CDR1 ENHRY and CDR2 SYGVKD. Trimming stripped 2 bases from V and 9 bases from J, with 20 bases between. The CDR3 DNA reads TGTGCCATCAGTGAGGGAGGGGGCGCGAGGTGGAGTGAGCAGTTCTTC. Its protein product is CAISEGGGARWSEQFF.

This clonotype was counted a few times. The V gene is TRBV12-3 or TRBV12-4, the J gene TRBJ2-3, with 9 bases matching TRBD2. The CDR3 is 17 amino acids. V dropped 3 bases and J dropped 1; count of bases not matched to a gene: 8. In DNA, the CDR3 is TGTGCCAGCAGTTTTGGATGGCGGGGGGGCCGCACAGATACGCAGTATTTT. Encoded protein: CASSFGWRGGRTDTQYF.

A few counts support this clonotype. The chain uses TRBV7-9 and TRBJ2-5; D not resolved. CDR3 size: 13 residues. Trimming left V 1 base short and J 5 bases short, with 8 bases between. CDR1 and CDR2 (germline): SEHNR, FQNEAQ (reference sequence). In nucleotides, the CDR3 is TGTGCCAGCAGCTTAGGTGTGCTGGAGACCCAGTACTTC. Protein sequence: CASSLGVLETQYF.

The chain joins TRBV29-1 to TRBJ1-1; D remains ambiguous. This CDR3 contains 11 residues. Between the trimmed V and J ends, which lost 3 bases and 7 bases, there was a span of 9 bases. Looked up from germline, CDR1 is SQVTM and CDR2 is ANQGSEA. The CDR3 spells CSVEGFGEAFF. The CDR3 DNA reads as TGCAGCGTTGAGGGATTTGGTGAAGCTTTCTTT.